This T cell receptor beta chain was identified in a study of shared clonotypes between healthy human individuals. Study in general: Each donor's CD4 naive and CD4 memory cells filled three plates apiece, CD8 naive two, and CD8 memory one.

CDR1 SNHLY and CDR2 FYNNEI come from the germline V gene. The CDR3 contains 12 residues. The V end lost 6 bases, the J end lost 7 bases, and 13 bases lay between the germline ends. Every subset had its genomic DNA shared out evenly among several immunoSEQ plates. Replicate PCRs run on sorted subsets employed 200 ng DNA, some 33,000 T cell genomes. Generated by immunoSEQ multiplex PCR, the TCRdb table keeps only in-frame clones and is missing some. The table includes approximately 2,300,000 clones, approximately 90% detected once. The chain links TRBV2 to TRBJ2-7; D is undetermined. This TCR was sampled from a man in his late teens or twenties in good health. Some clones in this sample may be carry-over from other donors' samples. The specimen sequenced was naive CD4+ T cells from PBMCs. Subset noted: CD45RA+ positively selected. In DNA form, the CDR3 reads TGTGCCAGCAGCCAGGAATCGAGGGAGCAGTACTTC. Translation gives CASSQESREQYF.